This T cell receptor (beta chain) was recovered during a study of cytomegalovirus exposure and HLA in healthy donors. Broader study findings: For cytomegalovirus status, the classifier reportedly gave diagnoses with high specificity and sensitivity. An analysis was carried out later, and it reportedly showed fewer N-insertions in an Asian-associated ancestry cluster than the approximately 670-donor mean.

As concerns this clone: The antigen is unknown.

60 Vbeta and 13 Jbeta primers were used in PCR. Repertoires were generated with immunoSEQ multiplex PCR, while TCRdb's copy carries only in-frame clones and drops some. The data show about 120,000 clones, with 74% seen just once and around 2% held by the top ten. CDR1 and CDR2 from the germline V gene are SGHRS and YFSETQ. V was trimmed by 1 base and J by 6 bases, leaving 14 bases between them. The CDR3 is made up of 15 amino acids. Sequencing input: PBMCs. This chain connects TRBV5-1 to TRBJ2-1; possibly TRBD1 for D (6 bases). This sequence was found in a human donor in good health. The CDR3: CASSLLQGNVNEQFF. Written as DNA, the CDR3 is TGCGCCAGCAGCTTGTTACAGGGTAATGTCAATGAGCAGTTCTTC.